These T cell receptor beta chains were read from a single sample in a study of cytomegalovirus exposure and HLA in healthy donors. TCRdb's copy holds only in-frame clones and misses some; the assay was immunoSEQ multiplex PCR. The repertoire includes about 130,000 clones, roughly 90% of them detected once, and about 2% sits in the top ten. The sequenced sample consisted of PBMCs. These receptors were collected from a woman under 30 in good health and CMV-seronegative. Both conserved end residues are part of each CDR3. A D gene is named only where the DNA matches it firmly. The size field is filled for only some rows; it gives once, few, many or a size class.

cdr3_aa	cdr3_nt	v_call	j_call	d_call	clone_size
CASSKDRGFGTDTQYF	TGCGCCAGCAGCAAGGACAGGGGTTTCGGAACAGATACGCAGTATTTT	TRBV5-1	TRBJ2-3	TRBD1	.
CASSALANSNTEAFF	TGTGCCAGTAGTGCCCTTGCGAATTCGAACACTGAAGCTTTCTTT	TRBV19	TRBJ1-1	.	.
CASSPRPIAKNIQYF	TGTGCCAGCTCACCACGGCCCATAGCCAAAAACATTCAGTACTTC	TRBV18	TRBJ2-4	.	.
CASSGTGGTDTQYF	TGTGCCAGTAGTGGGACAGGGGGCACAGATACGCAGTATTTT	TRBV19	TRBJ2-3	TRBD1	.
CASSDGTGREDQPQHF	TGTGCCAGCAGCGATGGGACAGGACGAGAGGATCAGCCCCAGCATTTT	TRBV7-9	TRBJ1-5	TRBD1	few
CATSRGRAGGLETQYF	TGTGCCACCAGCAGAGGGAGGGCGGGAGGGCTTGAGACCCAGTACTTC	TRBV15	TRBJ2-5	TRBD2	.
CASSSGGLAGGASYNEQFF	TGTGCCAGCAGCTCAGGGGGGCTAGCGGGAGGGGCGTCCTACAATGAGCAGTTCTTC	TRBV13	TRBJ2-1	TRBD2	.
CASSPWTGGKTEAFF	TGTGCCAGTAGTCCATGGACAGGGGGTAAGACTGAAGCTTTCTTT	TRBV19	TRBJ1-1	TRBD1	.
CAWSIEIRQGGTEAFF	TGTGCCTGGAGCATCGAAATAAGACAGGGGGGGACTGAAGCTTTCTTT	TRBV30	TRBJ1-1	TRBD1	.
CASSSPQGNYGYTF	TGTGCCAGCAGCTCCCCTCAGGGTAACTATGGCTACACCTTC	TRBV7-2	TRBJ1-2	.	.
CASRTGVGTEAFF	TGTGCCTCCAGAACCGGGGTGGGCACTGAAGCTTTCTTT	TRBV28	TRBJ1-1	.	.
CASSSRTLADTGELFF	TGTGCCAGCAGCTCCCGGACATTAGCGGACACCGGGGAGCTGTTTTTT	TRBV7-2	TRBJ2-2	.	.
CASSYSAARRPLEAFF	TGTGCCAGCAGTTACTCGGCAGCGCGTCGACCACTAGAAGCTTTCTTT	TRBV6-6	TRBJ1-1	.	.
CASSLEWTSKTQYF	TGTGCCAGCAGCTTAGAGTGGACTTCCAAGACCCAGTACTTC	TRBV11-2	TRBJ2-5	.	.
CASSPVSGRAAGEQFF	TGTGCCAGCAGCCCTGTCAGCGGGAGGGCCGCGGGTGAGCAGTTCTTC	TRBV7-8	TRBJ2-1	TRBD2	.
CASSPEGGVGWKAEQYF	TGTGCCAGCAGCCCCGAAGGGGGGGTCGGTTGGAAGGCCGAGCAGTACTTC	TRBV11-2	TRBJ2-7	.	.
CASSQRHVNTIYF	TGTGCCAGCAGCCAAAGACACGTCAACACCATATATTTT	TRBV11-3	TRBJ1-3	.	.
CASSIQGAGETQYF	TGTGCCAGCAGCATCCAGGGGGCGGGGGAGACCCAGTACTTC	TRBV7-8	TRBJ2-5	TRBD1	.
CASSLAGEQQYF	TGTGCCAGCAGCTTGGCCGGTGAGCAGCAGTACTTC	TRBV5-5	TRBJ2-7	.	.
CASSFRRQATTPYGYTF	TGTGCCAGCAGTTTCCGTCGGCAGGCTACAACCCCCTATGGCTACACCTTC	TRBV7-2	TRBJ1-2	.	.
CASSLSGLAGQRGRNEQFF	TGCGCCAGCAGCCTCTCGGGACTAGCGGGACAAAGGGGCCGCAATGAGCAGTTCTTC	TRBV4-1	TRBJ2-1	TRBD2	.
CASSLGGATYSTDTQYF	TGTGCCAGCAGCTTAGGGGGAGCGACCTACTCCACAGATACGCAGTATTTT	TRBV7-9	TRBJ2-3	.	once
CASSPLFYGYTF	TGTGCCAGCAGTCCCTTGTTTTATGGCTACACCTTC	TRBV28	TRBJ1-2	.	.
CASTPGGTGVEKLFF	TGTGCCAGCACCCCGGGAGGGACAGGGGTAGAAAAACTGTTTTTT	TRBV9	TRBJ1-4	TRBD1	.
CATSRVSRDNEQFF	TGTGCCACCAGCAGAGTCTCCCGGGACAATGAGCAGTTCTTC	TRBV15	TRBJ2-1	.	.
CASSGQTAEAFF	TGTGCCAGCAGTGGACAGACAGCTGAAGCTTTCTTT	TRBV2	TRBJ1-1	.	.
CASSSIRVGEKLFF	TGTGCCAGCAGCTCCATCAGGGTCGGTGAAAAACTGTTTTTT	TRBV7-9	TRBJ1-4	.	.
CASSRFSGGASEAFF	TGCGCCAGCAGCAGATTCTCAGGGGGCGCTTCTGAAGCTTTCTTT	TRBV5-1	TRBJ1-1	TRBD1	.
CSVVWRTDTQYF	TGCAGCGTTGTTTGGAGGACAGATACGCAGTATTTT	TRBV29-1	TRBJ2-3	.	.
CASSFTRSGRVGTDTQYF	TGCGCCAGCAGCTTTACTAGAAGTGGACGGGTGGGCACAGATACGCAGTATTTT	TRBV5-1	TRBJ2-3	.	.